One and the same sample provided the 11 T cell receptor beta chains below, sequenced in a study of T cell responses to AZD1222 COVID-19 vaccine. The assay was immunoSEQ multiplex PCR, and TCRdb's table has in-frame clones only and misses some. The sample lists 91,000 or so clones; more than 85% were seen once. Sequenced here: peripheral blood, sampled 28 days after the second AZD1222 dose. All receptors derive from an adult who received the AZD1222 COVID-19 vaccine.

This sequence joins TRBV7-3 and TRBJ2-1; D may be TRBD2 (6 bases). Germline V gene sequence: CDR1 SGHTA, CDR2 FQGTGA. CDR3 size: 12 residues. V was cut by 0 bases and J by 13 bases, with 10 bases left in between. The CDR3 DNA sequence: TGTGCCAGCAGCTTAACCGGGACTCCTCAGTTCTTC. Protein product: CASSLTGTPQFF.

The V gene is TRBV7-9, the J gene TRBJ2-7; D perhaps matches TRBD1 (5 bases). The CDR3 consists of 12 residues. Trimming removed 3 bases at V and 4 bases at J, with 7 bases between. The germline CDR1 and CDR2 sequences are SEHNR and FQNEAQ (reference sequence). Written as DNA, the CDR3 is TGTGCCAGCAGCTTGCAGGGATACGAGCAGTACTTC. Residues: CASSLQGYEQYF.

The chain is built from TRBV6-5 and TRBJ1-5; TRBD1 might be the D (6 bases). The V end was cut by 6 bases, the J end by 4 bases, with 16 bases between. The CDR3 runs 15 residues. The germline gives CDR1 MNHEY, CDR2 SVGAGI. CDR3 amino acids: CASRRGGTQNQPQHF. For the CDR3, the DNA is TGTGCCAGCAGGCGTGGTGGGACACAAAATCAGCCCCAGCATTTT.

The V and J genes are TRBV7-7 and TRBJ2-5; no clear D. From germline, CDR1 is SSHAT and CDR2 FNYEAQ (reference sequence). The V and J ends lost 1 base and 5 bases respectively, with 14 bases between them. CDR3 length equals 15 residues. CDR3 bases: TGTGCCAGCAGCTTAGGCTTCGACATGTGGGAGACCCAGTACTTC. Translated, it gives CASSLGFDMWETQYF.

The J gene is TRBJ2-7, the V gene TRBV15, with 9 bases identical to TRBD2. With V trimmed by 1 base and J by 2 bases, 3 bases remained unmatched. This CDR3 has 15 amino acids. Germline loops: CDR1 LNHNV, CDR2 YYDKDF (reference sequence). CDR3 nucleotide sequence: TGTGCCACCAGCAGAGTGGCGGGGGGGACCTACGAGCAGTACTTC. It yields the protein CATSRVAGGTYEQYF.

V gene TRBV19 combines with J gene TRBJ1-1; D not resolved. The CDR3 is 15 residues long. V was cut by 0 bases and J by 4 bases, with 12 bases left in between. Germline loops: CDR1 LNHDA, CDR2 SQIVND (reference sequence). The CDR3 protein is CASSIEIGGLTEAFF. CDR3 nucleotide sequence: TGTGCCAGTAGTATAGAAATTGGAGGCCTCACTGAAGCTTTCTTT.

The chain couples TRBV29-1 to TRBJ2-7; D gene ambiguous. CDR3 size: 12 residues. Per the germline V gene, CDR1 is SQVTM and CDR2 is ANQGSEA. V shed 2 bases and J shed 3 bases, with 8 bases lying between them. The CDR3 sequence: CSVETADYEQYF. CDR3 bases: TGCAGCGTTGAAACAGCTGACTACGAGCAGTACTTC.

V gene TRBV4-2 combines with J gene TRBJ1-1; D gene uncertain. Deletions cut 4 bases from V and 6 bases from J, with 12 bases between. This CDR3 is 13 amino acids long. CDR1 LGHNA and CDR2 YNFKEQ come from the germline V gene. In nucleotides, the CDR3 is TGTGCCAGCAGCCTCCTGACGGGTTCTGAAGCTTTCTTT. This sequence encodes CASSLLTGSEAFF.

This sequence joins TRBV2 and TRBJ1-2; TRBD1 matches 7 bases. This CDR3 is built from 15 residues. Losses at the gene ends were 7 bases for V and 6 bases for J; bases not matched to a gene: 14. Germline CDR1 SNHLY, CDR2 FYNNEI. CDR3 protein: CASTGALTGMNGYTF. The DNA of the CDR3 is TGTGCCAGCACTGGAGCTTTGACAGGGATGAATGGCTACACCTTC.

V is TRBV11-2 and J is TRBJ2-3, with no clear D. The CDR3 has 12 amino acids. Germline CDR1 SGHAT, CDR2 FQNNGV. The V and J ends lost 5 bases and 3 bases respectively, with 6 bases between them. The CDR3 DNA is TGTGCCAGCAGCCGACTGACAGATACGCAGTATTTT. Amino acids: CASSRLTDTQYF. Based on the CDR3 plus reference TRBV11-2 and TRBJ2-3, the full variable domain is EAGVAQSPRYKIIEKRQSVAFWCNPISGHATLYWYQQILGQGPKLLIQFQNNGVVDDSQLPKDRFSAERLKGVDSTLKIQPAKLEDSAVYLCASSRLTDTQYFGPGTRLTVL.

The chain has TRBV6-1 and TRBJ2-3; perhaps D is TRBD1 or TRBD2 (6 bases each). Trimming stripped 2 bases from V and 5 bases from J, with 20 bases between. CDR3 length equals 17 residues. Germline V gene lookup returns CDR1 MNHNS and CDR2 SASEGT. The CDR3 sequence is CASSERGVGSRVDTQYF. CDR3 DNA: TGTGCCAGCAGTGAAAGGGGGGTGGGGTCCCGGGTAGATACGCAGTATTTT.